This T cell receptor beta chain is drawn from a study of identical twins. Study findings and constraints: In cord blood, abundant beta clonotypes had fewer insertions; memory showed no trend.

The authors used template switching to add a universal primer site and gave cDNA unique molecular identifiers. TCRdb reprocessed the 5' RACE reads via MiXCR and lists one record per CDR3 protein. The sample has nearly 650,000 distinct CDR3 sequences, roughly 7.1% seen once. This clonotype was seen more than once but under ten times. Antigen: not known. V shed 0 bases and J shed 4 bases, with 9 bases lying between them. The CDR3 has 14 residues. These same data were also listed under a study on yellow fever vaccine responses in identical twins.

The sequence was collected from a woman between 18 and 29 years old in good health. The rearrangement joins TRBV12-3 or TRBV12-4 to TRBJ1-1, with D perhaps TRBD1 (5 bases). The sample was PBMCs. This CDR3 is CASSLAREGTEAFF. The CDR3 DNA reads TGTGCCAGCAGTTTAGCCAGGGAGGGCACTGAAGCTTTCTTT.